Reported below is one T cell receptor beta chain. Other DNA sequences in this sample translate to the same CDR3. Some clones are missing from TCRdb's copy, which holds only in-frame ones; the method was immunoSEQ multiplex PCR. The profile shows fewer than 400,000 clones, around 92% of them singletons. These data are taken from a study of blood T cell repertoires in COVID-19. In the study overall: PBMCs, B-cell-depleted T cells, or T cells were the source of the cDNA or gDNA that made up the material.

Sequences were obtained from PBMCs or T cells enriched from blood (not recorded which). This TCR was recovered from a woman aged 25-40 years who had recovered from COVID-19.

The CDR3 sequence is CASGLLSEQYF. CDR3 nucleotide sequence: TGTGCTAGTGGTTTACTAAGCGAGCAGTACTTC. This chain uses TRBV12-5 with TRBJ2-7; D remains unclear. Between the trimmed V and J ends, which lost 3 bases and 6 bases, there was a span of 6 bases. Germline V CDR1 and CDR2: LGHNT, FRNRAP. The CDR3 consists of 11 residues.